The following is a T cell receptor (beta chain) sequence with its context. Here immunoSEQ multiplex PCR was the method, and the copy in TCRdb shows in-frame clones only, minus some. Altogether some 250,000 clones are present, approximately 90% being singletons, with the ten largest covering roughly a sixth. The CDR3 runs to 14 residues. CDR1 is GTSNPN, CDR2 SVGIG, per germline (reference sequence). The V and J ends lost 2 bases and 7 bases, in that order; junction bases with no gene match: 8. The data derive from a study of blood T cell repertoires in COVID-19. Each participant's cohort was designated according to participant-reported clinical history.

The rearrangement links TRBV30 to TRBJ2-5; 9 positions agree with TRBD1. Specimen: PBMCs or T cells enriched from blood (not recorded which). This receptor was taken from a man aged 18 to 29 who had recovered from COVID-19. CDR3 bases: TGTGCCTGGAGTTACCGGACAGGGGTGAGGACCCAGTACTTC. Translating gives CAWSYRTGVRTQYF. The full variable domain, with the rest looked up from reference TRBV30 and TRBJ2-5, is SQTIHQWPATLVQPVGSPLSLECTVEGTSNPNLYWYRQAAGRGLQLLFYSVGIGQISSEVPQNLSASRPQDRQFILSSKKLLLSDSGFYLCAWSYRTGVRTQYFGPGTRLLVL.